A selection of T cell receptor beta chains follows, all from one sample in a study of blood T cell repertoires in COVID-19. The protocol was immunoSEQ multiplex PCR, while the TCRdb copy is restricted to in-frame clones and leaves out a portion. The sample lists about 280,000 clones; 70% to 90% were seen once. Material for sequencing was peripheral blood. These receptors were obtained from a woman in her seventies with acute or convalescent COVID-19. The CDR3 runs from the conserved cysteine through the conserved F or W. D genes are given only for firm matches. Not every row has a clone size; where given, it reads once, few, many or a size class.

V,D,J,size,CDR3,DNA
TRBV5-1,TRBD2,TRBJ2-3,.,CASSLGAGASTDTQYF,TGCGCCAGCAGCTTGGGAGCGGGAGCTAGCACAGATACGCAGTATTTT
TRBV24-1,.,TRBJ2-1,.,CATSGLWNNEQFF,TGTGCCACCAGCGGACTGTGGAACAATGAGCAGTTCTTC
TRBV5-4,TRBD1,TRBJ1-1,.,CASRAGDRENTEAFF,TGTGCCAGCAGGGCCGGGGACAGGGAGAACACTGAAGCTTTCTTT
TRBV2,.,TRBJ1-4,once,CASREDGLTNEKLFF,TGTGCCAGCAGGGAGGACGGCCTAACTAATGAAAAACTGTTTTTT
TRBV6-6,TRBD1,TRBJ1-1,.,CASSYGRTGSSEAFF,TGTGCCAGCAGTTACGGACGGACAGGGTCTTCTGAAGCTTTCTTT
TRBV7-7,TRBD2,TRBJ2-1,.,CASSLGTSGSNEQFF,TGTGCTAGCAGCCTGGGGACTAGCGGTTCCAATGAGCAGTTCTTC
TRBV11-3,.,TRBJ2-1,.,CASSLGFGEQFF,TGTGCCAGCAGCTTAGGCTTCGGTGAGCAGTTCTTC
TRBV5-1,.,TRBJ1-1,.,CASSLNGGGGTEAFF,TGCGCCAGCAGCTTGAATGGGGGCGGCGGAACTGAAGCTTTCTTT
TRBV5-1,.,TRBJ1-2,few,CASSLGGAPADYGYTF,TGCGCCAGCAGCTTGGGCGGGGCCCCGGCGGACTATGGCTACACCTTC
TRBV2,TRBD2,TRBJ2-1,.,CASIEAGAYNEQFF,TGTGCCAGCATTGAAGCGGGGGCTTACAATGAGCAGTTCTTC
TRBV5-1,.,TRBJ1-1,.,CASSPTGNMNTEAFF,TGCGCCAGCAGCCCTACAGGGAATATGAACACTGAAGCTTTCTTT
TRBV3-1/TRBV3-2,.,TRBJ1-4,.,CASSQEGGSTNEKLFF,TGTGCCAGCAGCCAAGAGGGGGGATCAACTAATGAAAAACTGTTTTTT
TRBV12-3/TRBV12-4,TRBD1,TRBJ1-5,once,CASRDRAKEPQHF,TGTGCCAGCAGGGACAGGGCAAAGGAGCCCCAGCATTTT
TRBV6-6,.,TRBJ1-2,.,CASMRNRVYGYTF,TGTGCCAGCATGCGGAATCGGGTCTATGGCTACACCTTC
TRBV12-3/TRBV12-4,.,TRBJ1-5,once,CASSYPGDRAQHF,TGTGCCAGCAGTTATCCAGGGGACCGGGCCCAGCATTTT
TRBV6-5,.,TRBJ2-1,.,CASSRTGSSYNEQFF,TGTGCCAGCAGTCGGACTGGGAGCTCCTACAATGAGCAGTTCTTC
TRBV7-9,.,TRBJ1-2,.,CASSFGQGLEGYTF,TGTGCCAGCAGCTTTGGCCAGGGTCTGGAGGGCTACACCTTC
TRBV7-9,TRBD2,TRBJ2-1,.,CASSLAGGEYNEQFF,TGTGCCAGCAGCTTGGCGGGGGGAGAATACAATGAGCAGTTCTTC
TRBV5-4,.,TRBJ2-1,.,CASSLRNRGEQFF,TGTGCCAGCAGCCTCCGGAATAGAGGTGAGCAGTTCTTC
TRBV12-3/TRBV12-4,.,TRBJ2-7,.,CASSPIYEQYF,TGTGCCAGCAGTCCCATTTACGAGCAGTACTTC
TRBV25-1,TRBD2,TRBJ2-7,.,CASSETNAGLALYEQYF,TGTGCCAGCAGTGAGACGAACGCAGGACTAGCGTTATACGAGCAGTACTTC
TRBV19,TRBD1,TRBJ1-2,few,CASSMSTGVNGYTF,TGTGCCAGTAGTATGTCGACAGGGGTAAATGGCTACACCTTC